These 4 T cell receptor beta chains were sequenced from one sample in a study of shared clonotypes between healthy human individuals. Naivety among CD8 cells was defined by CD45RO negativity and positive CCR7 selection, thereby excluding terminally differentiated effector memory CD45RA+ cells. Some clones are missing from TCRdb's copy, which holds only in-frame ones; the method was immunoSEQ multiplex PCR. The table has about 2 million clones, over 85% seen once. The sample taken for sequencing was naive CD8+ T cells sorted from blood. All receptors derive from a man younger than 35 in good health.

The chain has TRBV7-9 and TRBJ2-7; D unresolved. The germline V gene encodes CDR1 SEHNR and CDR2 FQNEAQ (reference sequence). The germline V and J ends were trimmed by 8 bases and 0 bases, with 20 bases remaining between them. The CDR3 totals 16 residues. As DNA, the CDR3 is TGTGCCAGCGGCTCCCCTCGAGCCCACAGCTCCTACGAGCAGTACTTC. Residues: CASGSPRAHSSYEQYF.

This chain connects TRBV27 to TRBJ2-7; 8 nucleotides line up with TRBD1. V lost 0 bases, J lost 5 bases, and 3 bases stayed unmatched. Germline-derived CDR1 and CDR2 are MNHEY and SMNVEV (reference sequence). The CDR3 consists of 14 residues. In DNA, the CDR3 is TGTGCCAGCAGTTTATCGGCGACAGGGGACGAGCAGTACTTC. Residues: CASSLSATGDEQYF.

The chain carries TRBV29-1 and TRBJ2-7; D might be TRBD2 (6 bases). V was clipped by 5 bases and J by 1 base, with 21 bases between them. The length of the CDR3 is 16 residues. Germline CDR1 is SQVTM and CDR2 is ANQGSEA. CDR3 amino acids: CSVLATGRIVSYEQYF. The CDR3 DNA reads TGCAGCGTTCTAGCGACGGGACGAATAGTATCCTACGAGCAGTACTTC.

In its sample, this clone was seen once. The chain employs TRBV7-9 and TRBJ2-2; 10 nucleotides agree with TRBD1. V trimming: 4 bases; J trimming: 0 bases; junction bases outside the gene matches: 11. Per germline, CDR1 SEHNR and CDR2 FQNEAQ (reference sequence). CDR3 length equals 19 residues. The CDR3 nucleotides are TGTGCCAGCAGCTCAACCGACCGAGACAGGGGGCCGAACACCGGGGAGCTGTTTTTT. Its translation is CASSSTDRDRGPNTGELFF.